These T cell receptor beta chains were read from a single sample in a study of blood T cell repertoires in COVID-19. Method: immunoSEQ multiplex PCR; TCRdb's copy keeps in-frame clones and lacks some. The table lists around 250,000 clones, around 86% of them singletons. The specimen sequenced was peripheral blood. All receptors derive from a woman in her 70s with active or convalescent COVID-19. CDR3s include the opening cysteine and the closing phenylalanine or tryptophan. Fields, in order: D gene, J gene, V gene, clone size, CDR3 DNA, CDR3 protein. A D gene is named only where the DNA matches it firmly. The listing skips clone size in some rows; elsewhere it reads once, few, many or a size class.

>.|TRBJ1-1|TRBV10-2|.
TGCGCCAGCAGCCCCCAGGGTTACACTGAAGCTTTCTTT
CASSPQGYTEAFF
>.|TRBJ1-2|TRBV6-1|.
TGTGCCAGCAGTGAAGGTGTGGGGGGAGGGACTGGCTACACCTTC
CASSEGVGGGTGYTF
>TRBD1|TRBJ1-6|TRBV3-1/TRBV3-2|.
TGTGCCAGCAGCCAGAGGGGGCAGTATAATTCACCCCTCCACTTT
CASSQRGQYNSPLHF
>.|TRBJ1-2|TRBV7-2|.
TGTGCCAGCAGCCTGTACTATGGCTACACCTTC
CASSLYYGYTF
>.|TRBJ2-7|TRBV6-5|few
TGTGCCAGTGGTTTCAGGGCCGAGCAGTACTTC
CASGFRAEQYF
>.|TRBJ1-5|TRBV4-3|.
TGCGCCAGCAGCCAAGGATCAGGGCGAGAACAGCCCCAGCATTTT
CASSQGSGREQPQHF
>.|TRBJ2-3|TRBV12-5|.
TGTGCTAGTGGTTTGGCGCTCACAGGATCCAGCACAGATACGCAGTATTTT
CASGLALTGSSTDTQYF
>TRBD1|TRBJ1-4|TRBV5-1|.
TGCGCCAGCAGCCGTCGACAGGGATGGGAAAAACTGTTTTTT
CASSRRQGWEKLFF
>.|TRBJ1-1|TRBV21-1|once
TGTGCCAGCAGCAAACCCACGGGTACTGAAGCTTTCTTT
CASSKPTGTEAFF
>TRBD1|TRBJ2-3|TRBV5-5|once
TGTGCCAGCAGTATGACCGGGACAGGGGGCAGAGATACGCAGTATTTT
CASSMTGTGGRDTQYF
>.|TRBJ1-5|TRBV27|.
TGTGCCAGCAGTAGCCAGGGTGGAACTCAGCCCCAGCATTTT
CASSSQGGTQPQHF
>TRBD1|TRBJ2-5|TRBV5-1|once
TGCGCCAGCAGCTTGGCGGGACAGGGGGCACAGCAAGAGACCCAGTACTTC
CASSLAGQGAQQETQYF
>.|TRBJ1-1|TRBV9|.
TGTGCCAGCAGCGTAGAAGTCAGAATGAACACTGAAGCTTTCTTT
CASSVEVRMNTEAFF
>TRBD1|TRBJ1-4|TRBV7-9|.
TGTGCCAGCAGCTTTACAGGGGGTAGTGAAAAACTGTTTTTT
CASSFTGGSEKLFF
>.|TRBJ2-1|TRBV27|.
TGTGCCAGCAGTTTAGGGGGGGCCTATGAGCAGTTCTTC
CASSLGGAYEQFF
>TRBD1|TRBJ1-5|TRBV19|.
TGTGCCAGTATGGGGCGGCCGGGAGGGGGCCAGCCCCAGCATTTT
CASMGRPGGGQPQHF
>.|TRBJ2-7|TRBV18|few
TGTGCCAGCTCACAACAGGGATACGAGCAGTACTTC
CASSQQGYEQYF
>.|TRBJ2-5|TRBV27|.
TGTGCCAGCAGCCCCGGCGGGACCCAGTACTTC
CASSPGGTQYF
>.|TRBJ1-3|TRBV5-1|few
TGCGCCAGCAGCTTGCAGGGTCAGGAGGGAAACACCATATATTTT
CASSLQGQEGNTIYF
>TRBD1|TRBJ1-6|TRBV9|.
TGTGCCAGCAGCGTACAGGGGGGAGATAATTCACCCCTCCACTTT
CASSVQGGDNSPLHF
>.|TRBJ1-2|TRBV20-1|.
TGCAGTGCTAATGACGGCTCAGGGGACTATGGCTACACCTTC
CSANDGSGDYGYTF
>.|TRBJ1-1|TRBV6-5|.
TGTGCCAGCAGGCGGACAGACGGGAACACTGAAGCTTTCTTT
CASRRTDGNTEAFF
>.|TRBJ2-3|TRBV6-2/TRBV6-3|.
TGTGCCAGCAGTTTCAAGAGGACAGATACGCAGTATTTT
CASSFKRTDTQYF